This entry features one T cell receptor (beta chain) sequence. This table comes from immunoSEQ multiplex PCR, and its TCRdb copy is limited to in-frame clones, with some not included. This repertoire shows 50,000 or so clones, more than 85% found once; its top ten account for 5% to 7%. The data belong to a study of T cell changes during pregnancy in multiple sclerosis. The germline V gene has CDR1 SGDLS and CDR2 YYNGEE. The CDR3 consists of 14 residues. V lost 4 bases, J lost 0 bases, and 11 bases lay in between. The receptor comes from a female donor with multiple sclerosis, enrolled in a pregnancy study. The chain uses TRBV9 and TRBJ2-7; a weak D match, TRBD1 (5 bases). This sample comprised CD8+ T cells from peripheral blood mononuclear cells, obtained in the first trimester of pregnancy. The CDR3 DNA sequence: TGTGCCAGCAGCACGGGCGACAGCTCCTACGAGCAGTACTTC. It translates to CASSTGDSSYEQYF.